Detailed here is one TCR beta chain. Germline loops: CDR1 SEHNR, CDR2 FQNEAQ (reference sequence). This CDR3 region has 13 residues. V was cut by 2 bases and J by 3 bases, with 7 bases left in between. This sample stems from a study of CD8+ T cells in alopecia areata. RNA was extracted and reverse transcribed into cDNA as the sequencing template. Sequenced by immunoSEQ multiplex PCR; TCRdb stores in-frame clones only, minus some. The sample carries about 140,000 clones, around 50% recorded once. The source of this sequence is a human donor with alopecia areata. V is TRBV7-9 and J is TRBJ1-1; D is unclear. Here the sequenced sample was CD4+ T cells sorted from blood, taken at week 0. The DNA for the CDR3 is TGTGCCAGCAGCTTAATGCCTGACACTGAAGCTTTCTTT. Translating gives CASSLMPDTEAFF.